The 12 T cell receptor beta chains listed next were all sequenced from one sample in a study of blood T cell repertoires in COVID-19. Profiling relied on immunoSEQ multiplex PCR, and the TCRdb table lists in-frame clones only, not all of them. Of 35,000 to 45,000 clones in the sample, almost 85% were seen once. The sequencing input was peripheral blood. The receptors shown here come from a human donor in a cohort sampled during active COVID-19.

The chain carries TRBV12-3 or TRBV12-4 and TRBJ2-7, with D possibly matching TRBD2 (6 bases). This CDR3 is 12 amino acids long. V was shortened by 3 bases and J by 6 bases, with 9 bases between the two germline ends. The CDR3 sequence: CASSFGGSEQYF. The CDR3 coding sequence is TGTGCCAGCAGTTTTGGAGGGAGCGAGCAGTACTTC.

The chain recombines TRBV14 with TRBJ2-2; D perhaps matches TRBD1 (6 bases). Germline CDR1 and CDR2: SGHDN and FVKESK. The V and J ends lost 6 bases and 4 bases respectively, with 6 bases between them. The CDR3 consists of 12 residues. CDR3 region: CASRGGTGELFF. CDR3 coding DNA: TGTGCCAGCAGAGGGGGCACCGGGGAGCTGTTTTTT.

The rearrangement uses TRBV19 and TRBJ1-2; 8 positions match TRBD1. The junction had 12 bases not matched to a gene; V was cut back by 6 bases and J by 3 bases. The CDR3 extends over 16 amino acids. CDR1 LNHDA and CDR2 SQIVND come from the germline V gene (reference sequence). The CDR3 loop is CASSPIQGAEYYGYTF. The CDR3 nucleotides are TGTGCCAGTAGCCCGATCCAGGGGGCGGAATACTATGGCTACACCTTC.

This clone turned up a few times. This chain links TRBV9 with TRBJ2-1, with unresolved D. Germline V gene sequence: CDR1 SGDLS, CDR2 YYNGEE. V was clipped by 0 bases and J by 4 bases, with 14 bases between them. The CDR3 sequence is 16 residues long. The chain's CDR3 is CASSVDAPERYNEQFF. DNA of the CDR3: TGTGCCAGCAGCGTAGACGCTCCAGAAAGATACAATGAGCAGTTCTTC.

The chain joins TRBV9 to TRBJ2-2; D uncertain. The V and J ends lost 0 bases and 3 bases respectively, with 9 bases between them. The V gene's germline CDR1 is SGDLS and CDR2 YYNGEE. The CDR3 covers 15 residues. The CDR3 DNA follows: TGTGCCAGCAGCGTAGATATTACTGACACCGGGGAGCTGTTTTTT. Translating gives CASSVDITDTGELFF.

This clone was seen more than once but under ten times. The chain joins TRBV27 to TRBJ2-2; no reliable D call. Trimming left V 2 bases short and J 5 bases short, with 9 bases between. Germline CDR1 reads MNHEY; CDR2 reads SMNVEV (reference sequence). The CDR3 spans 14 residues. This CDR3 is CASSLNEHTGELFF. The CDR3 DNA reads TGTGCCAGCAGTTTAAATGAGCATACCGGGGAGCTGTTTTTT.

This clone was seen only a few times. This chain uses TRBV2 with TRBJ1-6; D not certain. Trimming took off 6 bases at V and 1 base at J, with 7 bases between the two ends. The CDR3 has 14 amino acids. The V gene's germline CDR1 is SNHLY and CDR2 FYNNEI. The CDR3 DNA sequence: TGTGCCAGCAGGTCGGAGTCCTATAATTCACCCCTCCACTTT. This translates into CASRSESYNSPLHF.

This chain uses TRBV7-9 with TRBJ1-1, with D perhaps matching TRBD1 (5 bases). Germline assignment: CDR1 SEHNR and CDR2 FQNEAQ (reference sequence). The CDR3 is 14 amino acids. V was clipped by 3 bases and J by 5 bases, with 13 bases between them. CDR3 sequence (DNA): TGTGCCAGCAGCTTCTGGGGGGATGGGACTGAAGCTTTCTTT. Translated: CASSFWGDGTEAFF.

The V gene is TRBV6-5, the J gene TRBJ2-5; D remains unclear. The CDR3 totals 11 residues. The V and J ends lost 4 bases and 5 bases respectively, with 5 bases between them. CDR1 and CDR2 (germline): MNHEY, SVGAGI. In DNA form, the CDR3 reads TGTGCCAGCAGTTTATATGAGACCCAGTACTTC. It is translated as CASSLYETQYF.

This rearrangement joins TRBV5-1 to TRBJ2-7; 9 nucleotides match TRBD2. Germline CDR1 and CDR2: SGHRS and YFSETQ. This CDR3 has 15 residues. With 0 bases clipped from V and 10 bases from J, the junction kept 11 bases outside the gene matches. DNA of the CDR3: TGCGCCAGCAGCTTGGAGTATAGCGGGAGCGGGGAACAGTACTTC. Its protein product is CASSLEYSGSGEQYF.

V gene TRBV28 combines with J gene TRBJ1-2; possible D gene TRBD1, 5 bases. CDR3 length: 14 amino acids. CDR1 MDHEN and CDR2 SYDVKM come from the germline V gene. The V and J ends lost 5 bases and 3 bases respectively, with 13 bases between them. The CDR3 region is CASSIRPTDYGYTF. CDR3 nucleotide sequence: TGTGCCAGCAGTATAAGGCCGACAGACTATGGCTACACCTTC.

This chain connects TRBV19 to TRBJ1-3; D is ambiguous. CDR3 size: 16 residues. Germline CDR1 and CDR2: LNHDA and SQIVND (reference sequence). Trimming stripped 3 bases from V and 0 bases from J, with 12 bases between. The CDR3 protein is CASSMRHESSGNTIYF. CDR3 DNA: TGTGCCAGTAGTATGCGGCACGAGAGCTCTGGAAACACCATATATTTT. Combining the CDR3 with reference TRBV19 and TRBJ1-3 gives the whole variable domain DGGITQSPKYLFRKEGQNVTLSCEQNLNHDAMYWYRQDPGQGLRLIYYSQIVNDFQKGDIAEGYSVSREKKESFPLTVTSAQKNPTAFYLCASSMRHESSGNTIYFGEGSWLTVV.